This T cell receptor (beta chain) stems from a study of T-cell memory formation after mild COVID-19 (dated by TCRdb to 2020 to 2022). Some background on the complete study: TCR sequence clusters from the two donors were largely donor specific. In a couple of donors, T-cell clones that expanded and contracted after mild COVID-19 were tracked by sequencing TCRalpha and TCRbeta repertoires over time. Two young, previously healthy adult volunteers, one female and one male, were included in the cohort. Points the paper makes about the study in general: The second-wave clones that peaked on day 37 were not confirmed to be SARS-CoV-2 specific. Only two mild cases were covered by the study, and larger cohorts that include severe cases with pre-infection samples were considered necessary. Some responding clones were found in pre-infection memory, which suggests that pre-existing cross-reactive memory T cells took part in the SARS-CoV-2 response. Clones that contracted from day 15 to 85 showed balanced CD4/CD8 phenotypes, whereas a second wave of clones that expanded from day 15 to 37 leaned towards CD4+. Contracting CD4+ clones appeared mostly in the CM and EM memory subsets, whereas CD8+ clones were enriched in EMRA.

After removal of 6 bases from V and 3 bases from J, the junction retains 11 bases not matched to a gene. The CDR3 covers 15 residues, taking in both the cysteine and the phenylalanine. The kept DNA is CDR3 alone, 45 bases in frame from the first base. CDR1 and CDR2 are read off the germline V gene (reference sequence) as MNHNY and SVGAGI. Sequencing took place on an Illumina NovaSeq 6000. Using 5'RACE with constant-segment primers, TCRalpha and TCRbeta cDNA libraries were constructed, with sample barcodes and unique molecular identifiers added in the process. RNA was extracted from every sample with Trizol reagent. Libraries were amplified in two PCR steps, with a second sample barcode and Illumina TruSeq adapters added in the second step. Libraries were sequenced on an Illumina NovaSeq with 2 x 150 bp paired-end reads. The original methods were these. Reads were demultiplexed and collapsed into UMI-guided consensus sequences with migec v1.2.7. Using mixcr v2.1.11, UMI consensuses were aligned to TRA and TRB V and J templates and then assembled into clonotypes. Expanded or contracted clonotypes were those called significant by both edgeR and NoisET, with noise models trained on biological replicates. For edgeR calls, a false discovery rate-adjusted p below 0.01 and a log2 fold-change threshold of 1 were applied. PCA with hierarchical clustering of max-normalized trajectories of the 1000 most abundant clonotypes was used as exploratory dynamics analysis. Each responding clone was given a CD4 or CD8 phenotype based on the CD4+ and CD8+ repertoires, which had been sequenced separately. Starting from the raw public reads, TCRdb applied fastp trimming at Q25, assembled clones with MiXCR and retained in-frame beta chains. CDR3 protein sequences are deduplicated, and each keeps its most common genes and DNA. The V and J calls follow TCRdb's processing rather than the paper's. This sample has 110,000 to 150,000 distinct CDR3 sequences in its table, and less than 25% of those were observed once. The ten largest clones take up around 24% of the sample.

Ficoll-Paque density gradient centrifugation was the method used to isolate PBMCs. This clonotype was recorded only once. Its antigen remains unidentified. Base qualities were left out, and no much larger clone turns up one base away. A single read is weak support. Specimen: PBMCs or a T cell subset sorted from them (not recorded which). The V and J segments used are TRBV6-6 and TRBJ2-7; 7 nucleotides in the junction match TRBD1. The TCR sequence derives from an adult woman who had mild COVID-19 (a few samples of this study predate the infection). The sample titles of this study are shuffled in the database, so cell type and time point are left out; the donor was told from shared clones. The nucleotide sequence reads TGTGCCAGCAGCCACGCGGACAGGACCTTCTACGAGCAGTACTTC. It is translated as CASSHADRTFYEQYF.